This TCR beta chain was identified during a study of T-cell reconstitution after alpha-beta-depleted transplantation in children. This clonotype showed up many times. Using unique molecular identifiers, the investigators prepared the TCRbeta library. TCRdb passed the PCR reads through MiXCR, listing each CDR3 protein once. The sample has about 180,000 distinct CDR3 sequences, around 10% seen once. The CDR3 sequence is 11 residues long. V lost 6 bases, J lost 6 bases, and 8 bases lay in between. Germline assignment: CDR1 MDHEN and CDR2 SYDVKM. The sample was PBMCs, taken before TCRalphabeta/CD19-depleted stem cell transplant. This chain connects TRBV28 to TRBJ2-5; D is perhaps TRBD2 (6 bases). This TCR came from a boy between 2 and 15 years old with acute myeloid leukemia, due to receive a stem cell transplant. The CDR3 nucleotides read TGTGCCAGCAGCGGGAGACAGACCCAGTACTTC. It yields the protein CASSGRQTQYF.